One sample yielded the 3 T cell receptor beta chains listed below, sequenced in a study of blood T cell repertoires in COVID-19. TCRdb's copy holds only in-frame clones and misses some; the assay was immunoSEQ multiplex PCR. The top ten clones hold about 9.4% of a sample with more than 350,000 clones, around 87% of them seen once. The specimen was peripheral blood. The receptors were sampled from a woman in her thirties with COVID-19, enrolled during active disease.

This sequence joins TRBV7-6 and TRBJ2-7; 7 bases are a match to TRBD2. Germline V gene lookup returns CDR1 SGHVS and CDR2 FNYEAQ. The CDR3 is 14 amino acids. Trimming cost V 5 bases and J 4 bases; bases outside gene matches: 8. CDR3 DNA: TGTGCCAGCAGCCTACTAGCGAGATCATACGAGCAGTACTTC. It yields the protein CASSLLARSYEQYF.

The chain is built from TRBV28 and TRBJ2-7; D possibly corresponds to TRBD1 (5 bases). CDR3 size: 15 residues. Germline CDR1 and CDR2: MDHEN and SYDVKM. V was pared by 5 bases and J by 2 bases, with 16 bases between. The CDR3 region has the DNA TGTGCCAGCAGTGCTCCCCCGACAGCGACCTACGAGCAGTACTTC. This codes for CASSAPPTATYEQYF.

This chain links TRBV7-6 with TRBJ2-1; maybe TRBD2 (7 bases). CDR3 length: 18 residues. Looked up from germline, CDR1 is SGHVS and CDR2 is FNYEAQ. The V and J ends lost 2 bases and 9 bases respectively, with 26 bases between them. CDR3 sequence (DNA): TGTGCCAGCAGCTTAACTGGAACAATAGCCGGACTAGGGGGTGAGCAGTTCTTC. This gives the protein CASSLTGTIAGLGGEQFF.